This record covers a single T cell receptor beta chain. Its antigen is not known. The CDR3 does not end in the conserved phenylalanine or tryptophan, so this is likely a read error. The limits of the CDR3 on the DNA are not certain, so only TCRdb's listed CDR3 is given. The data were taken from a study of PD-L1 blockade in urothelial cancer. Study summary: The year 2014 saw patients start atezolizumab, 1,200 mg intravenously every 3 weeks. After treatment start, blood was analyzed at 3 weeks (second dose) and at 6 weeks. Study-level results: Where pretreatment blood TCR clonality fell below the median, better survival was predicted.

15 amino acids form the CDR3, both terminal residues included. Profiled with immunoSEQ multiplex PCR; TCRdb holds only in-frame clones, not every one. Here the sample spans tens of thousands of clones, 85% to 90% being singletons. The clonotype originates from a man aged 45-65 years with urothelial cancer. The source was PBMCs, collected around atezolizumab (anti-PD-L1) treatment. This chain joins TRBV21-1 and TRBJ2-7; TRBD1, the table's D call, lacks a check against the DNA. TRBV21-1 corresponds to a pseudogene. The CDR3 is CASSFVTGGMDEQYL.